This T cell receptor beta chain was identified in a study of T cells after yellow fever vaccination. TCRdb re-analysed the 5' RACE reads in MiXCR, keeping a single row per CDR3 protein. The sample carries 150,000 to 200,000 distinct CDR3 sequences, 6% to 7.5% recorded once. This clonotype was detected many times. The CDR3 consists of 14 residues. In germline, CDR1 is SGHRS, CDR2 YFSETQ. V dropped 4 bases and J dropped 1; count of bases not matched to a gene: 3. This TCR was sampled from a man younger than 30 who received the YFV17D yellow fever vaccine. V gene TRBV5-1 combines with J gene TRBJ1-1; 8 nucleotides agree with TRBD1. The material sequenced was CD4+ T cells sorted from PBMCs, taken 4 to 5 days after the first yellow fever vaccination. The CDR3 reads CASSPGTGNTEAFF. The CDR3 DNA is TGCGCCAGCAGCCCCGGGACAGGGAACACTGAAGCTTTCTTT.